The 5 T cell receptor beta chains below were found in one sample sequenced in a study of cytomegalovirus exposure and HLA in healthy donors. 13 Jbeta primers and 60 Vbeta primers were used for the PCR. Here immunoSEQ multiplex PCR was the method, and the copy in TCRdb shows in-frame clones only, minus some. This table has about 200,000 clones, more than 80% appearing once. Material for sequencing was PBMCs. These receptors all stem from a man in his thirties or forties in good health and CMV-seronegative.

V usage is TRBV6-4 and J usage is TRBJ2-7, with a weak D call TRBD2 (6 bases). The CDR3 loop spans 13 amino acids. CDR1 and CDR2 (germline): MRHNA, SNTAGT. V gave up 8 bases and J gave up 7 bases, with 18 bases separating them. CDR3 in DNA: TGTGCCAGCGCCAACCGGGAAGGAGGGGAGCAGTACTTC. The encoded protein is CASANREGGEQYF.

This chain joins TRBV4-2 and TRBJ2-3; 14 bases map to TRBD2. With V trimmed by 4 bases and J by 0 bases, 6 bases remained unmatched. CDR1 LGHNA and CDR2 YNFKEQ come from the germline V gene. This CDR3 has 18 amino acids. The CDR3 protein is CASSPGTSGGPSTDTQYF. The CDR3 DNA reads TGTGCCAGCAGCCCCGGGACTAGCGGGGGCCCTAGCACAGATACGCAGTATTTT.

The CDR3 DNA reads as TGTGCCAGCTCACCCTGGACAGGCCAAATAGAGACCCAGTACTTC. Translated, it gives CASSPWTGQIETQYF. The chain links TRBV18 to TRBJ2-5; TRBD1 matches 7 bases. This CDR3 has 15 amino acids. CDR1 and CDR2 (germline): KGHSH, LQKENI. The V segment lost 3 bases and the J segment 4 bases; nucleotides outside the gene matches: 8.

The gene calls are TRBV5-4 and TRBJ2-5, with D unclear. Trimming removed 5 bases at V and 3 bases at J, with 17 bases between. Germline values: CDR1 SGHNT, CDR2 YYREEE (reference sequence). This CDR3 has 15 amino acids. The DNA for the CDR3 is TGTGCCAGCAGTAGAGGCGGCGCCACGAAAGAGACCCAGTACTTC. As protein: CASSRGGATKETQYF.

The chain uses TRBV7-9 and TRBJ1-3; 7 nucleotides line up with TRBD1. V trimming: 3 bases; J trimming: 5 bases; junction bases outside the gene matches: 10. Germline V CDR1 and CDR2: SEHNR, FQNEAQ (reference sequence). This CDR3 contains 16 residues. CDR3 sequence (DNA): TGTGCCAGCAGCTTCCCCAGGGGGGATCCGAGAAACACCATATATTTT. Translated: CASSFPRGDPRNTIYF.